These 30 T cell receptor beta chains came from one sample sequenced in a study of T cells in women clearing cervical HPV infection. The data were produced by immunoSEQ multiplex PCR, yet TCRdb's version contains in-frame clones alone and is incomplete. The record lists tens of thousands of clones, of which the ten most abundant hold approximately 4.8%. The sequenced sample was blood buffy coat. These receptors originate from a woman between 18 and 69 years old with a cervical HPV16 infection that either progressed to CIN3+ or cleared (not recorded which).

Concerning this clone itself: With the read ending 3 residues before the CDR3 end, the germline J gene is used to fill in that end. This chain connects TRBV5-4 to TRBJ2-1; perhaps TRBD1 as D (7 bases). The CDR3 length is 15 residues. The germline V gene has CDR1 SGHNT and CDR2 YYREEE (reference sequence). The V gene lost 3 bases and the J gene lost 9 bases, with 19 bases spanning the gap. The CDR3 bases that were read are TGTGCCAGCAGCTCCACAGGGGTTTTGGGGGGTGAG. The encoded protein is CASSSTGVLGGE. In full, the CDR3 reads CASSSTGVLGGEQFF.

Incomplete CDR3 DNA: TGCGCCAGCAGCTTGGGGGCAGTACCAGAGACC. Its protein is CASSLGAVPET. The whole CDR3 is CASSLGAVPETQYF. This chain joins TRBV5-1 and TRBJ2-5; no firm D call. The read halts 3 residues ahead of the CDR3 end, with the missing end drawn from the germline J gene. This CDR3 has 14 residues. Per germline, CDR1 SGHRS and CDR2 YFSETQ. Trimming took 0 bases from V and 4 from J, leaving 10 bases between them.

Remarks on this clone: The CDR3 extends 3 residues past the end of the read, so its final part is completed from the germline J gene. The rearrangement links TRBV2 to TRBJ2-1, with 7 bases that match TRBD2. The CDR3 length is 13 residues. The germline CDR1 and CDR2 sequences are SNHLY and FYNNEI. Trimming removed 8 bases from V and 6 bases from J; junction bases left unmatched: 7. CDR3 DNA, as far as it was read: TGTGCCAGCTTTCGGGCTAGCGGCAATGAG. As protein: CASFRASGNE. The whole CDR3 region reads CASFRASGNEQFF.

On this clone: The sequenced fragment ends 3 residues before the CDR3 boundary, so the rest is inferred from the germline J gene. This same CDR3 is encoded by further DNA sequences in the sample. This chain connects TRBV5-1 to TRBJ2-1; 7 nucleotides align to TRBD1. CDR1 is SGHRS, CDR2 YFSETQ, per germline. This CDR3 comprises 14 residues. The V gene end was trimmed by 3 bases and the J gene end by 4 bases; junction bases not matched to a gene: 4. The CDR3 protein is CASSSAGGYNEQFF. CDR3 DNA (partial): TGCGCCAGCAGCTCGGCAGGGGGTTACAATGAG.

With respect to this clone: The read ends 3 residues early relative to the CDR3; the germline J gene fills the gap. The genes are TRBV19 and TRBJ1-1; no definite D call. This CDR3 spans 13 amino acids. CDR1 is LNHDA and CDR2 is SQIVND in the germline V gene (reference sequence). Trimming removed 2 bases from V and 1 base from J, with 5 bases in between. The CDR3 here is CASSINKNTEAFF. Incomplete CDR3 DNA: TGTGCCAGTAGTATAAATAAGAACACTGAA.

A note on this clone: From the germline J gene comes the end of the CDR3, since the read stops 3 residues before it. The J gene is TRBJ2-5, the V gene TRBV18; tentative D call: TRBD2 (7 bases). The CDR3 is made up of 15 amino acids. Between the trimmed V and J ends, which lost 2 bases and 3 bases, there was a span of 13 bases. Germline V gene lookup returns CDR1 KGHSH and CDR2 LQKENI. The CDR3 bases that were read are TGTGCCAGCTCACCAGGGGGAGGGACAAAAGAGACC. This codes for CASSPGGGTKET. The complete CDR3 sequence is CASSPGGGTKETQYF.

A remark on this clone: The read terminates 3 residues ahead of where the CDR3 ends, so the germline J gene completes it. V usage is TRBV6-2 or TRBV6-3 and J usage is TRBJ2-1; 12 bases are shared with TRBD2. Germline CDR1 is MNHEY and CDR2 is SVGEGT. The trim removed 11 bases at V and 1 base at J, leaving 6 bases unmatched. The CDR3 runs to 15 residues. The CDR3: CAATSGGSSYNEQFF. The CDR3 DNA, read in part, is TGTGCCGCGACTAGCGGGGGCAGTTCCTACAATGAG.

Regarding this clone: The read gets to within 3 residues of the CDR3 end, and the germline J gene fills in the rest. The V and J genes are TRBV11-3 and TRBJ2-1, with D possibly TRBD2 on 6 matching bases. CDR1 and CDR2 (germline): SGHNT, YENEEA. The CDR3 is made up of 15 amino acids. V was trimmed by 1 base and J by 8 bases, leaving 15 bases between them. CDR3 sequence: CASSLARGGGDEQFF. The CDR3 DNA, read in part, is TGTGCCAGCAGCTTAGCGCGGGGCGGAGGGGATGAG.

Concerning this clone itself: The missing CDR3 end, 3 residues past where the read stops, is filled in from the germline J gene. This chain joins TRBV20-1 and TRBJ1-1; TRBD1 agrees at 7 bases. V lost 4 bases to trimming and J lost 1 base; unmatched junction nucleotides: 6. The CDR3 is made up of 14 amino acids. Germline CDR1 reads DFQATT; CDR2 reads SNEGSKA (reference sequence). The CDR3 protein is CSATNRGENTEAFF. CDR3 DNA (partial): TGCAGTGCTACAAACAGGGGCGAGAACACTGAA.

CDR3 DNA (partial): TGCAGTGCTCAAAAGCGGGGGGGCGGACAGACC. It translates to CSAQKRGGGQT. From start to end, the CDR3 is CSAQKRGGGQTQYF. The V and J genes are TRBV20-1 and TRBJ2-5, with 10 bases matching TRBD2. The CDR3 end is not reached by the read, which stops 3 residues before it; the germline J gene fills it in. The V segment lost 5 bases and the J segment 6 bases; nucleotides outside the gene matches: 9. This CDR3 has 14 residues. Germline V gene sequence: CDR1 DFQATT, CDR2 SNEGSKA (reference sequence).

For this clone: Read coverage stops 3 residues before the CDR3 terminus; the germline J gene supplies the remainder. The chain employs TRBV5-1 and TRBJ2-7, with 8 bases matching TRBD1. J gave up 5 bases and V 3 bases, and 10 bases lay outside the gene matches. Germline values: CDR1 SGHRS, CDR2 YFSETQ. This CDR3 has 15 amino acids. Incomplete CDR3 DNA: TGCGCCAGCAGCTCGGGACAGGCGAAGGCGCACGAG. This encodes CASSSGQAKAHE. The full CDR3 reads CASSSGQAKAHEQYF.

Turning to this clone: From the germline J gene comes the end of the CDR3, since the read stops 3 residues before it. This chain joins TRBV2 and TRBJ1-6, with 9 bases identical to TRBD1. CDR3 length: 16 residues. Germline lookup yields CDR1 SNHLY and CDR2 FYNNEI. The ends lost 6 bases at V and 7 bases at J; junction bases unmatched: 10. The part of the CDR3 DNA that was read is TGTGCCAGCAGACAGGCCGACGGGACAGGGAATTCACCC. Translation: CASRQADGTGNSP. The whole CDR3 protein is CASRQADGTGNSPLHF.

As concerns this clone: The CDR3 is cut off 3 residues early in the read; its end comes from the germline J gene. This rearrangement joins TRBV4-2 to TRBJ2-3; tentatively, D is TRBD1 (5 bases). V lost 4 bases to trimming and J lost 0 bases, with 17 bases between them. Germline V lookup: CDR1 LGHNA, CDR2 YNFKEQ. The CDR3 is made up of 17 amino acids. The CDR3 DNA, read in part, is TGTGCCAGCAGCCCCTCCGGGCAGGGTGGAAGCACAGATACG. Translated, it gives CASSPSGQGGSTDT. The whole CDR3 sequence reads CASSPSGQGGSTDTQYF.

Points on this clone: The CDR3 is cut off 3 residues early in the read; its end comes from the germline J gene. The J gene is TRBJ2-1, the V gene TRBV7-3; TRBD1 is a possible D gene (5 bases). V was trimmed by 0 bases and J by 1 base, leaving 16 bases between them. This CDR3 contains 18 residues. Germline assignment: CDR1 SGHTA and CDR2 FQGTGA. CDR3 bases read: TGTGCCAGCAGCTTAACGGCGTCCGCAGGGCTATCCTACAATGAG. It yields the protein CASSLTASAGLSYNE. The CDR3 reads in full as CASSLTASAGLSYNEQFF.

A note on this clone: The missing CDR3 end, 3 residues past where the read stops, is filled in from the germline J gene. This chain joins TRBV19 and TRBJ1-4, with D possibly being TRBD1 (6 bases). This CDR3 spans 16 amino acids. The V end was cut by 3 bases, the J end by 3 bases, with 14 bases between. The germline V gene encodes CDR1 LNHDA and CDR2 SQIVND (reference sequence). The CDR3 DNA, read in part, is TGTGCCAGTAGTATGGCGGGCGCAGGGGCTAATGAAAAA. It codes for CASSMAGAGANEK. The full CDR3 sequence reads CASSMAGAGANEKLFF.

Regarding this clone: The missing CDR3 end, 3 residues past where the read stops, is filled in from the germline J gene. The chain recombines TRBV13 with TRBJ2-5; TRBD2 matches 14 bases. The CDR3 has 14 amino acids. V trimming: 6 bases; J trimming: 4 bases; junction bases outside the gene matches: 1. CDR1 and CDR2 from the germline V gene are PRHDT and FYEKMQ (reference sequence). The part of the CDR3 DNA that was read is TGTGCCAGCAGGACTAGCGGGGGGGCAGAGACC. This codes for CASRTSGGAET. The whole CDR3 is CASRTSGGAETQYF.

Details on this clone: Read data end 3 residues before the CDR3 end; the end is taken from the germline J gene. The rearrangement joins TRBV11-3 to TRBJ2-5, with 9 bases fitting TRBD2. Germline values: CDR1 SGHNT, CDR2 YENEEA. The length of the CDR3 is 15 residues. V lost 5 bases to trimming and J lost 2 bases; unmatched junction nucleotides: 6. The DNA read from the CDR3 is TGTGCCAGCAGCGGGGTAGCGGGGGAACAAGAGACC. This translates into CASSGVAGEQET. The entire CDR3 reads CASSGVAGEQETQYF.

About this clone: The read stops 3 residues short of the end of the CDR3; the missing end is completed from the germline J gene. V and J are TRBV20-1 and TRBJ2-7; 10 bases line up with TRBD2. The CDR3 contains 15 residues. The germline CDR1 and CDR2 sequences are DFQATT and SNEGSKA (reference sequence). The ends lost 3 bases at V and 1 base at J; junction bases unmatched: 6. The CDR3 protein is CSASGLAGDSYEQYF. The sequenced part of the CDR3 DNA is TGCAGTGCTAGTGGTCTAGCGGGGGATTCCTACGAG.

Of note for this clone: From the germline J gene comes the end of the CDR3, since the read stops 3 residues before it. V gene TRBV5-5 combines with J gene TRBJ1-4; 9 bases align to TRBD1. CDR3 length: 15 amino acids. Germline loops: CDR1 SGHKS, CDR2 YYEKEE (reference sequence). V lost 3 bases to trimming and J lost 8 bases; unmatched junction nucleotides: 8. The CDR3 DNA, read in part, is TGTGCCAGCAGCTCCGGGACAGGGTCCGGGGAAAAA. Its protein product is CASSSGTGSGEK. The CDR3 in full is CASSSGTGSGEKLFF.

Concerning this clone itself: The CDR3 goes on 3 residues after the read ends, and that part is filled in from the germline J gene. The rearrangement joins TRBV6-2 or TRBV6-3 to TRBJ1-3, with 7 bases identical to TRBD1. V gave up 11 bases and J gave up 5 bases; unmatched junction bases: 9. The CDR3 is 13 residues long. Per the germline V gene, CDR1 is MNHEY and CDR2 is SVGEGT. The sequenced part of the CDR3 DNA is TGTGCCTCCAAGCCGGGACAGAGAAACACC. It codes for CASKPGQRNT. The whole CDR3 reads CASKPGQRNTIYF.

Turning to this clone: The read ends 3 residues early relative to the CDR3; the germline J gene fills the gap. This sample includes further DNA sequences coding for the same CDR3. The chain is built from TRBV20-1 and TRBJ2-1, with D unclear. Germline loops: CDR1 DFQATT, CDR2 SNEGSKA (reference sequence). Trimming pared 3 bases from V and 6 bases from J, leaving 6 bases between. This CDR3 is 11 amino acids long. The CDR3 reads CSASPVNEQFF. The sequenced CDR3 bases are TGCAGTGCTAGCCCAGTCAATGAG.

Comment on this clone: Read sequence stops 3 residues before the CDR3 end, and the germline J gene provides the missing end. The chain combines TRBV10-3 with TRBJ1-5, with D unresolved. Trimming cost V 3 bases and J 5 bases, with 11 bases left between them. Germline assignment: CDR1 ENHRY and CDR2 SYGVKD. The CDR3 runs 14 residues. Incomplete CDR3 DNA: TGTGCCATCAGTGATCGGCAGGAAGATCAGCCC. Its protein product is CAISDRQEDQP. Given in full, the CDR3 is CAISDRQEDQPQHF.

As for this clone: The CDR3 extends 3 residues past the end of the read, so its final part is completed from the germline J gene. The rearrangement joins TRBV2 to TRBJ2-7, with 13 bases fitting TRBD2. The V segment lost 3 bases and the J segment 3 bases; nucleotides outside the gene matches: 5. The CDR3 has 16 residues. Germline CDR1 is SNHLY and CDR2 is FYNNEI. Incomplete CDR3 DNA: TGTGCCAGCAGTGAGGGACTAGCGGGGAATCTCTACGAG. It translates to CASSEGLAGNLYE. The entire CDR3 protein is CASSEGLAGNLYEQYF.

As regards this clone: The CDR3 end is not reached by the read, which stops 3 residues before it; the germline J gene fills it in. The chain carries TRBV9 and TRBJ2-3; 11 positions agree with TRBD2. CDR3 length: 15 residues. Germline trimming cut 6 bases from V and 4 bases from J; bases unmatched to any gene: 7. Germline V lookup: CDR1 SGDLS, CDR2 YYNGEE. CDR3 sequence: CASTSSGGAPDTQYF. Partial CDR3 DNA: TGTGCCAGCACCAGTAGCGGGGGGGCCCCAGATACG.

Notes on this clone: The sequence runs out 3 residues before the end of the CDR3; the remainder is reconstructed from the germline J gene. The V call is TRBV20-1, the J call TRBJ2-1; D not resolved. The V gene lost 2 bases and the J gene lost 5 bases, with 4 bases spanning the gap. CDR3 length: 11 amino acids. CDR1 and CDR2 (germline): DFQATT, SNEGSKA (reference sequence). Partial CDR3 DNA: TGCAGTGCTAGAAGGGACAATGAG. It yields the protein CSARRDNE. The entire CDR3 protein reads CSARRDNEQFF.

Concerning this clone: The read ends 3 residues before the CDR3 terminus; that terminus is restored from the germline J gene. The chain links TRBV7-3 to TRBJ2-3, with 9 bases identical to TRBD2. Germline V CDR1 and CDR2: SGHTA, FQGTGA. The CDR3 sequence is 15 residues long. Losses at the gene ends were 5 bases for V and 4 bases for J; bases not matched to a gene: 7. CDR3 sequence: CASSPLAGDSDTQYF. CDR3 DNA, as far as it was read: TGTGCCAGCAGCCCCTTAGCGGGGGATTCAGATACG.

As for this clone: The read ends 3 residues early relative to the CDR3; the germline J gene fills the gap. V and J are TRBV4-2 and TRBJ1-1, with 7 bases lining up with TRBD1. Germline lookup yields CDR1 LGHNA and CDR2 YNFKEQ. The CDR3 length is 19 residues. The J segment lost 1 base and the V segment lost 3 bases, leaving 17 bases of the junction unmatched. The CDR3 region is CASSQKVGGTPVGNTEAFF. The sequenced CDR3 bases are TGTGCCAGCAGCCAGAAGGTAGGGGGCACTCCCGTGGGGAACACTGAA.

Points on this clone: The read ends 3 residues shy of where the CDR3 ends; the end is completed using the germline J gene. The chain combines TRBV14 with TRBJ2-7, with TRBD1 identical over 10 bases. CDR1 is SGHDN, CDR2 FVKESK, per germline. This CDR3 is 15 amino acids long. Trimming at V came to 1 base and at J to 6 bases, leaving 6 bases not matched to a gene. CDR3 bases read: TGTGCCAGCAGCCAAGTAGACAGGGGGCGAGTCGAG. This gives the protein CASSQVDRGRVE. The entire CDR3 protein reads CASSQVDRGRVEQYF. Together with reference TRBV14 and TRBJ2-7, the CDR3 gives the full variable domain: EAGVTQFPSHSVIEKGQTVTLRCDPISGHDNLYWYRRVMGKEIKFLLHFVKESKQDESGMPNNRFLAERTGGTYSTLKVQPAELEDSGVYFCASSQVDRGRVEQYFGPGTRLTVT.

CDR3 DNA, as far as it was read: TGTGCCAGTAGTCGTAGCGGGGGCCTAGATACG. Translation gives CASSRSGGLDT. The full CDR3 sequence reads CASSRSGGLDTQYF. The V call is TRBV19, the J call TRBJ2-3; 9 bases map to TRBD2. With the read ending 3 residues before the CDR3 end, the germline J gene is used to fill in that end. Germline lookup yields CDR1 LNHDA and CDR2 SQIVND (reference sequence). The CDR3 extends over 14 amino acids. V shed 5 bases and J 5 bases; nucleotides not matched to a gene: 5. Complete variable domain (other parts from reference TRBV19 and TRBJ2-3): DGGITQSPKYLFRKEGQNVTLSCEQNLNHDAMYWYRQDPGQGLRLIYYSQIVNDFQKGDIAEGYSVSREKKESFPLTVTSAQKNPTAFYLCASSRSGGLDTQYFGPGTRLTVL.

Comments on this clone: Sequencing ends 3 residues short of the CDR3 end; the germline J gene provides the rest. The gene calls are TRBV12-3 or TRBV12-4 and TRBJ1-4; D unclear. There are 14 residues in the CDR3. V lost 6 bases and J lost 0, with 8 bases in between. CDR3 loop: CASRSEATNEKLFF. The CDR3 DNA, read in part, is TGTGCCAGCAGATCAGAGGCAACTAATGAAAAA.